Listed here are 8 T cell receptor beta chains from one sample, sequenced in a study of T cells after yellow fever vaccination. TCRdb re-called the 5' RACE reads through MiXCR, storing one row per CDR3 protein. The sample contains about 320,000 distinct CDR3 sequences, approximately 4% of which appear only once. The specimen was PBMCs, collected 15 days after the yellow fever booster vaccination. Receptor source: a man younger than 35 who received the YFV17D yellow fever vaccine.

At least ten counts were recorded for this clonotype. CDR3 DNA sequence: TGTGCCAGCAGCGAGAGCGGGGGGGCCGGGGAGACCCAGTACTTC. Encoded protein: CASSESGGAGETQYF. This chain uses TRBV9 with TRBJ2-5, with 10 bases that match TRBD2. Trimming at V came to 3 bases and at J to 5 bases, leaving 7 bases not matched to a gene. This CDR3 contains 15 residues. Germline CDR1 and CDR2: SGDLS and YYNGEE.

This clonotype was detected ten times or more. V and J are TRBV7-2 and TRBJ1-5, with 9 nucleotides matching TRBD1. Germline CDR1 and CDR2: SGHTA and FQGNSA. The CDR3 contains 16 residues. Trimming took 1 base from V and 11 from J; bases not matched to a gene: 12. This CDR3 is CASSLEIGTGNRAQHF. The CDR3 DNA reads TGTGCCAGCAGCTTAGAGATCGGGACAGGGAATCGGGCCCAGCATTTT.

There are a few counts of this clonotype. V is TRBV12-3 or TRBV12-4 and J is TRBJ2-6; D is possibly TRBD2 (6 bases). The CDR3 length is 18 residues. V shed 5 bases and J shed 0 bases, with 17 bases lying between them. DNA of the CDR3: TGTGCCAGCAGTACCCGGGGGTTGAGGAGCTCTGGGGCCAACGTCCTGACTTTC. Translation: CASSTRGLRSSGANVLTF.

The rearrangement uses TRBV12-3 or TRBV12-4 and TRBJ2-3, with 11 bases fitting TRBD2. The CDR3 extends over 16 amino acids. Unmatched junction bases numbered 10, after V lost 5 bases and J lost 6 bases. In DNA, the CDR3 is TGTGCCAGCAGTCGCGCCGGGACTAGCGGCCTTGATACGCAGTATTTT. This gives the protein CASSRAGTSGLDTQYF.

This clonotype was counted ten times or more. This chain links TRBV12-3 or TRBV12-4 with TRBJ1-1; D may be TRBD1 (5 bases). The V gene lost 3 bases and the J gene lost 8 bases, with 13 bases spanning the gap. The CDR3 has 13 residues. Written as DNA, the CDR3 is TGTGCCAGCAGTTTCACGCAGGGTTCAGAAGCTTTCTTT. Amino acids: CASSFTQGSEAFF.

In its sample, this clonotype was seen many times. The chain combines TRBV7-9 with TRBJ2-1; D gene unclear. Trimming took off 0 bases at V and 6 bases at J, with 9 bases between the two ends. Germline assignment: CDR1 SEHNR and CDR2 FQNEAQ (reference sequence). This CDR3 is built from 14 residues. CDR3 coding DNA: TGTGCCAGCAGCTTAGCTGGGGTCGGCAATGAGCAGTTCTTC. Translation: CASSLAGVGNEQFF.

This clonotype was seen at least ten times. The chain has TRBV20-1 and TRBJ2-7; D perhaps matches TRBD1 (5 bases). Looked up from germline, CDR1 is DFQATT and CDR2 is SNEGSKA (reference sequence). Between the trimmed V and J ends, which lost 0 bases and 9 bases, there was a span of 30 bases. CDR3 length: 18 amino acids. CDR3 sequence: CSARENLGRSSNPLGQYF. The CDR3 DNA reads as TGCAGTGCTAGAGAGAATTTGGGGCGGAGTTCTAACCCCTTAGGGCAGTACTTC.

In its sample, this clonotype was seen a few times. The chain joins TRBV7-2 to TRBJ2-7, with D perhaps assigned TRBD1 or TRBD2 (5 bases each). V was pared by 3 bases and J by 2 bases, with 11 bases between. From germline, CDR1 is SGHTA and CDR2 FQGNSA. The CDR3 sequence is 14 residues long. In DNA form, the CDR3 reads TGTGCCAGCAGCTTGACCGGGGCTACCTACGAGCAGTACGTC. It yields the protein CASSLTGATYEQYV.